This is a list of T cell receptor beta chains from one sample in a study of T cell repertoires in cytomegalovirus infection. MiXCR was run by TCRdb on the reads, yielding one entry per CDR3 protein. The sample yields some 700,000 distinct CDR3 sequences, 35% to 45% seen once. Sequenced sample: PBMCs. These receptors all stem from a human donor in good health (CMV status not recorded). Some clones in this sample may be carry-over from other donors' samples. Each CDR3 is given with its conserved first and last residue. Fields, in order: D gene, V gene, clone size, J gene, CDR3 length, CDR3 protein, CDR3 DNA. D genes are given only for firm matches. Size is stated for part of the rows, as once, few or many counts, or as a class when the clone is expanded.

-	TRBV7-6	many	TRBJ2-2	16	CASSFPGGANTGELFF	TGTGCCAGCAGCTTCCCCGGCGGGGCGAACACCGGGGAGCTGTTTTTT
-	TRBV7-2	-	TRBJ2-1	12	CASSWLGNEQFF	TGTGCCAGCAGCTGGTTAGGTAATGAGCAGTTCTTC
TRBD2	TRBV20-1	-	TRBJ2-5	16	CSARDRGLAGEETQYF	TGCAGTGCTAGAGATCGGGGACTAGCGGGAGAAGAGACCCAGTACTTC
-	TRBV28	-	TRBJ1-3	15	CASSIPGVIGNTIYF	TGTGCCAGCAGTATCCCGGGTGTTATCGGAAACACCATATATTTT
-	TRBV6-5	-	TRBJ2-5	14	CSSSYSSFQETQYF	TGTTCCAGCAGTTACTCGTCCTTCCAAGAGACCCAGTACTTC
-	TRBV20-1	-	TRBJ2-3	15	CSATRRVASTDTQYF	TGCAGTGCTACACGCAGGGTGGCCAGCACAGATACGCAGTATTTT
TRBD1	TRBV29-1	-	TRBJ2-7	16	CSVEDSGTGGGYEQYF	TGCAGCGTTGAAGATAGTGGGACAGGGGGCGGCTACGAGCAGTACTTC
TRBD1	TRBV28	-	TRBJ2-5	17	CASRHYRGSSKQETQYF	TGTGCCAGCAGACATTACAGGGGCTCTTCGAAACAAGAGACCCAGTACTTC
TRBD1	TRBV7-2	many	TRBJ1-1	14	CASSLRDRYTEAFF	TGTGCCAGCAGCTTAAGGGACAGATATACTGAAGCTTTCTTT
-	TRBV7-2	-	TRBJ1-5	13	CASGGDFNQPQHF	TGTGCCAGCGGGGGTGATTTCAATCAGCCCCAGCATTTT
TRBD2	TRBV20-1	-	TRBJ2-3	16	CSARDSWGTRSDMQYF	TGCAGTGCTAGAGATTCATGGGGGACTAGATCAGATATGCAGTATTTT
TRBD1	TRBV28	-	TRBJ1-2	15	CASLESGDRIYGYTF	TGTGCCAGCCTGGAATCAGGGGACAGGATCTATGGCTACACCTTC
TRBD1	TRBV20-1	-	TRBJ2-7	13	CSPRPGQNYEQYF	TGCAGTCCGCGCCCGGGACAGAACTACGAGCAGTACTTC
-	TRBV7-9	few	TRBJ1-4	15	CASSLATATNEKLFF	TGTGCCAGCAGCTTAGCGACGGCAACTAATGAAAAACTGTTTTTT